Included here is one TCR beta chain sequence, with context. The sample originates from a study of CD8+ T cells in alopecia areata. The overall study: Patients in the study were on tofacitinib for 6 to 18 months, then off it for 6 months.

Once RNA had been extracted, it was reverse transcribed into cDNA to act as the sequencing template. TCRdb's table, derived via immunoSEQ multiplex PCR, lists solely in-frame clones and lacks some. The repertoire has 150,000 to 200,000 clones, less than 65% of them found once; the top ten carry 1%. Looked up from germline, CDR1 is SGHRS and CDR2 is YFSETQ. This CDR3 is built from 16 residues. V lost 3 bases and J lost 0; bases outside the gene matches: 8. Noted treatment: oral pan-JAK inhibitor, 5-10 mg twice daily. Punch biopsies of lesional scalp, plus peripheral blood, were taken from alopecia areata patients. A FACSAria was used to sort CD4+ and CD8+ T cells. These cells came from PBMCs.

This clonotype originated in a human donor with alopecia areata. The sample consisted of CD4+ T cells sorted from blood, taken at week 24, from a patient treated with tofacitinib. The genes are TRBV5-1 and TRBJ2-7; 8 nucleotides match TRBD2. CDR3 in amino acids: CASSYQRTSYSYEQYF. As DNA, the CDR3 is TGCGCCAGCAGCTACCAGAGGACTAGCTACTCCTACGAGCAGTACTTC.